A single sample is the source of the 19 T cell receptor beta chains below, sequenced in a study of cytomegalovirus exposure and HLA in healthy donors. The PCR had 60 Vbeta and 13 Jbeta primers. TCRdb keeps only in-frame clones here, not all; method: immunoSEQ multiplex PCR. The sample has roughly 170,000 clones, around 74% seen once. Material: PBMCs. The receptors were gathered from a female donor in good health and CMV-seronegative.

This chain uses TRBV2 with TRBJ2-1; TRBD2 aligns across 7 bases. This CDR3 spans 12 amino acids. Germline V gene lookup returns CDR1 SNHLY and CDR2 FYNNEI. After removal of 8 bases from V and 13 bases from J, the junction contained 11 bases not matched to a gene. CDR3 loop: CASEYSTGGQFF. The DNA of the CDR3 is TGTGCCAGCGAGTACTCCACGGGGGGTCAGTTCTTC.

This clone is a singleton in its sample. The V gene is TRBV4-2, the J gene TRBJ2-7; D may be TRBD1 (6 bases). Trimming removed 2 bases at V and 5 bases at J, with 10 bases between. The CDR3 contains 13 residues. Germline assignment: CDR1 LGHNA and CDR2 YNFKEQ. CDR3 in DNA: TGTGCCAGCAGCCAAAACACAGGGAACGAGCAGTACTTC. This sequence encodes CASSQNTGNEQYF.

The chain combines TRBV7-9 with TRBJ1-2; no clear D. The V and J ends lost 2 bases and 8 bases respectively, with 12 bases between them. CDR1 is SEHNR, CDR2 FQNEAQ, per germline (reference sequence). The CDR3 runs 13 residues. Written as DNA, the CDR3 is TGTGCCAGCAGCTTAAGGTCGGGGAACGGCTACACCTTC. Its translation is CASSLRSGNGYTF.

In its sample, this clone was seen a few times. The chain is built from TRBV9 and TRBJ2-5; TRBD1 aligns across 8 bases. The CDR3 covers 15 residues. Germline CDR1 is SGDLS and CDR2 is YYNGEE. V was clipped by 4 bases and J by 1 base; unmatched bases: 6. CDR3 DNA sequence: TGTGCCAGCAGCCCGGGGGACAGGCTCCAAGAGACCCAGTACTTC. This gives the protein CASSPGDRLQETQYF.

The chain links TRBV4-1 to TRBJ1-4; 7 bases map to TRBD1. Germline V gene data show CDR1 as MGHRA and CDR2 as YSYEKL. CDR3 size: 16 residues. V was pared by 1 base and J by 0 bases, with 2 bases of the junction left unmatched. The CDR3 coding sequence is TGCGCCAGCAGCCAAGCGGACAGGACAACTAATGAAAAACTGTTTTTT. It yields the protein CASSQADRTTNEKLFF.

The chain couples TRBV2 to TRBJ2-5; 11 bases align to TRBD1. The J call may be wrong; the DNA end is better matched by TRBJ2-7. Germline V lookup: CDR1 SNHLY, CDR2 FYNNEI. The CDR3 totals 13 residues. The chain's CDR3 is CASSEDRGHEQYF. The CDR3 bases are TGTGCCAGCAGTGAGGACAGGGGGCACGAGCAGTACTTC.

This sequence joins TRBV4-1 and TRBJ2-7; perhaps TRBD2 as D (6 bases). Trimming took off 3 bases at V and 5 bases at J, with 14 bases between the two ends. There are 14 residues in the CDR3. Germline lookup yields CDR1 MGHRA and CDR2 YSYEKL. CDR3 in amino acids: CASSQAVGGDEQYF. Here the CDR3 DNA reads TGCGCCAGCAGCCAGGCCGTCGGAGGGGACGAGCAGTACTTC.

The chain recombines TRBV29-1 with TRBJ2-1; D remains ambiguous. CDR3 size: 13 residues. V was trimmed by 5 bases and J by 4 bases, leaving 12 bases between them. Germline V gene data show CDR1 as SQVTM and CDR2 as ANQGSEA. The CDR3 DNA reads as TGCAGCGTTTTCCCCACGGGTTACAATGAGCAGTTCTTC. Its translation is CSVFPTGYNEQFF.

The chain employs TRBV30 and TRBJ2-7, with D perhaps TRBD2 (6 bases). Germline-derived CDR1 and CDR2 are GTSNPN and SVGIG (reference sequence). V was trimmed by 3 bases and J by 1 base, leaving 16 bases between them. The length of the CDR3 is 15 residues. The DNA for the CDR3 is TGTGCCTGGAGCCTGGGACTGGCTAAATCCTACGAGCAGTACTTC. It encodes CAWSLGLAKSYEQYF.

This chain links TRBV29-1 with TRBJ2-3; the D gene is possibly TRBD1 (6 bases). Germline V gene data show CDR1 as SQVTM and CDR2 as ANQGSEA. The CDR3 covers 16 residues. Trimming took off 0 bases at V and 2 bases at J, with 15 bases between the two ends. The CDR3 sequence: CSVEDHWDTSTDTQYF. CDR3 nucleotides: TGCAGCGTTGAAGATCATTGGGACACCTCCACAGATACGCAGTATTTT.

This sequence joins TRBV19 and TRBJ1-5, with TRBD1 identical over 11 bases. From germline, CDR1 is LNHDA and CDR2 SQIVND (reference sequence). The V gene end was trimmed by 3 bases and the J gene end by 6 bases; junction bases not matched to a gene: 4. The CDR3 contains 15 residues. The CDR3 sequence: CASSMVGQGGQPQHF. The CDR3 nucleotides read TGTGCCAGTAGTATGGTGGGACAGGGGGGTCAGCCCCAGCATTTT.

The genes are TRBV21-1 and TRBJ2-7; the table gives TRBD1 as D, unverified against the DNA. TRBV21-1 is a pseudogene locus. This CDR3 comprises 15 residues. The CDR3 loop reads CASSTRDRGPHEQYF. The CDR3 bases are TGTGCCAGCAGCACGCGGGACAGGGGGCCCCACGAGCAGTACTTC.

This chain connects TRBV2 to TRBJ2-7; TRBD1 agrees at 8 bases. CDR1 is SNHLY and CDR2 is FYNNEI in the germline V gene. Trimming removed 5 bases from V and 9 bases from J; junction bases left unmatched: 15. The CDR3 sequence is 15 residues long. CDR3 region: CASSLGGQGPIGQYF. CDR3 nucleotides: TGTGCCAGCAGTTTAGGCGGACAGGGACCAATCGGGCAGTACTTC.

V and J are TRBV18 and TRBJ2-7; 7 bases are a match to TRBD2. This CDR3 region has 15 residues. In germline, CDR1 is KGHSH, CDR2 LQKENI. Trimming removed 3 bases from V and 5 bases from J; junction bases left unmatched: 10. The CDR3 spells CASSPPRGGRDEQYF. The CDR3, as DNA: TGTGCCAGCTCACCCCCCCGGGGAGGGCGGGACGAGCAGTACTTC. Combining the CDR3 with reference TRBV18 and TRBJ2-7 gives the whole variable domain NAGVMQNPRHLVRRRGQEARLRCSPMKGHSHVYWYRQLPEEGLKFMVYLQKENIIDESGMPKERFSAEFPKEGPSILRIQQVVRGDSAAYFCASSPPRGGRDEQYFGPGTRLTVT.

Turning to this clone: The same CDR3 also results from other DNA sequences found in this sample. The chain uses TRBV30 and TRBJ2-1, with D possibly TRBD1 on 7 matching bases. From germline, CDR1 is GTSNPN and CDR2 SVGIG (reference sequence). Trimming took off 5 bases at V and 7 bases at J, with 12 bases between the two ends. The CDR3 has 12 residues. This chain's CDR3 is CAWAPGGNEQFF. CDR3 nucleotide sequence: TGTGCCTGGGCGCCAGGGGGGAATGAGCAGTTCTTC. Filled out from reference TRBV30 and TRBJ2-1, the complete variable domain reads SQTIHQWPATLVQPVGSPLSLECTVEGTSNPNLYWYRQAAGRGLQLLFYSVGIGQISSEVPQNLSASRPQDRQFILSSKKLLLSDSGFYLCAWAPGGNEQFFGPGTRLTVL.

The CDR3 loop reads CASSLFGAGKTYEQYF. The CDR3 nucleotides are TGTGCCAGCAGTTTATTTGGTGCGGGAAAGACCTACGAGCAGTACTTC. The rearrangement links TRBV27 to TRBJ2-7; D perhaps matches TRBD2 (6 bases). Trimming took off 1 base at V and 2 bases at J, with 15 bases between the two ends. The CDR3 covers 16 residues. From germline, CDR1 is MNHEY and CDR2 SMNVEV (reference sequence).

The gene calls are TRBV30 and TRBJ1-1; unclear D gene. The germline V and J ends were trimmed by 7 bases and 10 bases, with 16 bases remaining between them. The V gene's germline CDR1 is GTSNPN and CDR2 SVGIG (reference sequence). The length of the CDR3 is 11 residues. CDR3 residues: CALEGTSGAFF. In DNA form, the CDR3 reads TGTGCCTTGGAGGGCACCTCGGGAGCTTTCTTT.

The rearrangement joins TRBV27 to TRBJ2-7; 7 positions match TRBD1. Germline-derived CDR1 and CDR2 are MNHEY and SMNVEV (reference sequence). V dropped 6 bases and J dropped 4; count of bases not matched to a gene: 6. The length of the CDR3 is 13 residues. As DNA, the CDR3 is TGTGCCAGCAGCCCGACAGGGATGTACGAGCAGTACTTC. Amino acids: CASSPTGMYEQYF.

This chain links TRBV12-5 with TRBJ2-5, with 9 bases aligning to TRBD2. Trimming at V came to 1 base and at J to 5 bases, leaving 5 bases not matched to a gene. CDR1 and CDR2 from the germline V gene are LGHNT and FRNRAP. The CDR3 runs 15 residues. The CDR3 region is CASGLGQRGAETQYF. The CDR3 coding sequence is TGTGCTAGTGGTTTGGGCCAGCGGGGGGCTGAGACCCAGTACTTC.